The sequence of this T cell receptor (beta chain) was determined in a study of beta chain features in type 1 diabetes. This clone was detected only a few times. Antigen unknown. Findings and limits, study-wide: The similarity of naive, central memory and Treg TCRB repertoires appeared greater among patients than among healthy donors.

Germline V CDR1 and CDR2: MNHEY, SMNVEV (reference sequence). Between the trimmed V and J ends, which lost 6 bases and 1 base, there was a span of 12 bases. The CDR3 loop spans 14 amino acids. Sequencing targeted expressed TCRB transcripts, as all isolated RNA had been reverse transcribed. Some clones are missing from TCRdb's copy, which holds only in-frame ones; the method was immunoSEQ multiplex PCR. In the table there are roughly 120,000 clones, 30% to 50% of which are singletons. The sample consisted of stem cell memory CD4+ T cells from blood. This clonotype originated in a woman aged 18-30 years in good health. The genes are TRBV27 and TRBJ1-1, with a tentative D call TRBD1 (6 bases). This CDR3 is CASSQQGRNTEAFF. The CDR3 coding sequence is TGTGCCAGCAGCCAACAGGGCAGGAACACTGAAGCTTTCTTT.